This T cell receptor beta chain came from a study of T cell responses to AZD1222 COVID-19 vaccine. Study-wide context: Second doses that came at about 4 or about 12 weeks were put together. Broader study findings: Dominant CD4 TCR responses targeted spike regions 160-218 and 743-854.

Assay: immunoSEQ multiplex PCR; the TCRdb copy retains only in-frame clones and omits some. The data contain 120,000 or so clones, around 87% of them singletons. Of note for this clone: What it binds is not known.

The CDR3 covers 18 residues. Germline V gene data show CDR1 as SGHTA and CDR2 as FQGNSA. Deletions cut 2 bases from V and 3 bases from J, with 20 bases between. The input for sequencing was peripheral blood, taken on day 0 of AZD1222 vaccination. This sequence was found in an adult in good health. The chain employs TRBV7-2 and TRBJ2-4; D might be TRBD2 (7 bases). The CDR3 nucleotides are TGTGCCAGCAGCTTATCTTCTGGGGGGGGCTGGGGCAAAAACATTCAGTACTTC. Protein: CASSLSSGGGWGKNIQYF.